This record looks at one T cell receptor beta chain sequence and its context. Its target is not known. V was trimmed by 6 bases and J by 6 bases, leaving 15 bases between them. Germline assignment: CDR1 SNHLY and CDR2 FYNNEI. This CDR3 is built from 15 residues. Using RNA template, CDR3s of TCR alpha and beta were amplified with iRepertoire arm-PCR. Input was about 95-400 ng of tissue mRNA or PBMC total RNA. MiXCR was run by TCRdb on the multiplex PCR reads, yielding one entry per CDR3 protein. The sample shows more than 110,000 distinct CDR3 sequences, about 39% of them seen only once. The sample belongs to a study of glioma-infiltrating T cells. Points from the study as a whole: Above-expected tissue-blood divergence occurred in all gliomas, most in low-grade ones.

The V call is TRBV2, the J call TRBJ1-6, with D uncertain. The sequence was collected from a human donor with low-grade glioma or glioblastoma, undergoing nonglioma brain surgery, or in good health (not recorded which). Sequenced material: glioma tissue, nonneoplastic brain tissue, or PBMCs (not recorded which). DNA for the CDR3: TGTGCCAGCAGCCGGCAGAACGGCCCTAATTCACCCCTCCACTTT. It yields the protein CASSRQNGPNSPLHF.